The 3 T cell receptor beta chains below come from one sample, sequenced in a study of control samples from healthy donors and cancer patients. Sequenced by immunoSEQ multiplex PCR; TCRdb stores in-frame clones only, minus some. The repertoire holds around 140,000 clones, with 91% as singletons. The sequenced sample consisted of blood. Receptors were obtained from a man aged 25-40 years in good health.

The J gene is TRBJ1-5, the V gene TRBV11-2; D is uncertain. The length of the CDR3 is 13 residues. The V end was cut by 4 bases, the J end by 6 bases, with 10 bases between. Germline V gene sequence: CDR1 SGHAT, CDR2 FQNNGV. The CDR3 sequence: CASSSQQRQPQHF. The DNA of the CDR3 is TGTGCCAGCAGCTCCCAACAGCGTCAGCCCCAGCATTTT. Looking up the rest from reference TRBV11-2 and TRBJ1-5 gives the full variable domain: EAGVAQSPRYKIIEKRQSVAFWCNPISGHATLYWYQQILGQGPKLLIQFQNNGVVDDSQLPKDRFSAERLKGVDSTLKIQPAKLEDSAVYLCASSSQQRQPQHFGDGTRLSIL.

J is TRBJ2-7 and V is TRBV27; D uncertain. Trimming removed 3 bases at V and 0 bases at J, with 6 bases between. Germline values: CDR1 MNHEY, CDR2 SMNVEV (reference sequence). CDR3 length: 13 amino acids. The CDR3, as DNA: TGTGCCAGCAGTTTGTCAGACTCCTACGAGCAGTACTTC. Its protein product is CASSLSDSYEQYF.

The chain carries TRBV19 and TRBJ2-7; 11 bases agree with TRBD1. Germline values: CDR1 LNHDA, CDR2 SQIVND (reference sequence). The CDR3 extends over 15 amino acids. V gave up 4 bases and J gave up 7 bases; unmatched junction bases: 9. CDR3 region: CASSRAGTGGFEQYF. CDR3 nucleotides: TGTGCCAGTAGTAGAGCCGGGACAGGGGGATTTGAGCAGTACTTC.